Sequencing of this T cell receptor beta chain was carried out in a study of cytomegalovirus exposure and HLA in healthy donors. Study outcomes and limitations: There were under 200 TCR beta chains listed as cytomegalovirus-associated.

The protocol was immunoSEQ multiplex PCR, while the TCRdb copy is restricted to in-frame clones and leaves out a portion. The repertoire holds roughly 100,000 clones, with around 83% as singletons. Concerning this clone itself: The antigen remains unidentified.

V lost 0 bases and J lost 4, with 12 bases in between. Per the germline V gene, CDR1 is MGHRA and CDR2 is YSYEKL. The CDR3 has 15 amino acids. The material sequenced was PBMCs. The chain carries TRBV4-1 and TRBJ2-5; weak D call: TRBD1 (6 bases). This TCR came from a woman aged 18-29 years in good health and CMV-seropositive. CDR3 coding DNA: TGCGCCAGCAGCCAAGAAGGGACAAGGGGAGAGACCCAGTACTTC. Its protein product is CASSQEGTRGETQYF.